Each of the 8 T cell receptor beta chains below was sequenced from the same sample in a study of PD-1 blockade in mismatch repair-deficient tumors. Clones were sequenced by immunoSEQ multiplex PCR, and TCRdb holds only the in-frame ones, with some missing. Of about 51,000 clones in the sample, around four fifths were seen once. The sequencing here drew on peripheral blood, taken 4 weeks after starting pembrolizumab. These receptors all come from an adult with mismatch repair-deficient cancer.

The chain couples TRBV5-4 to TRBJ2-3; TRBD2 matches 7 bases. The germline CDR1 and CDR2 sequences are SGHNT and YYREEE (reference sequence). Trimming took 0 bases from V and 0 from J; bases not matched to a gene: 7. The CDR3 spans 17 residues. DNA for the CDR3: TGTGCCAGCAGCTTGGGTTCTACGGGAGGAAGCACAGATACGCAGTATTTT. Protein: CASSLGSTGGSTDTQYF.

The chain uses TRBV9 and TRBJ2-1, with 12 bases identical to TRBD2. Per the germline V gene, CDR1 is SGDLS and CDR2 is YYNGEE. The CDR3 extends over 17 amino acids. Trimming removed 4 bases from V and 8 bases from J; junction bases left unmatched: 13. CDR3 in amino acids: CASSPRLAGASLYEQFF. In DNA, the CDR3 is TGTGCCAGCAGCCCCAGACTAGCGGGAGCCTCCCTCTATGAGCAGTTCTTC.

In its sample, this clone was seen once. The V and J genes are TRBV18 and TRBJ2-6; D uncertain. The CDR3 extends over 14 amino acids. V was clipped by 5 bases and J by 0 bases, with 5 bases between them. The V gene's germline CDR1 is KGHSH and CDR2 LQKENI. CDR3 region: CASSSFSGANVLTF. The CDR3 DNA reads TGTGCCAGCTCATCCTTCTCTGGGGCCAACGTCCTGACTTTC.

The rearrangement links TRBV5-6 to TRBJ1-2; D possibly corresponds to TRBD1 (6 bases). In germline, CDR1 is SGHDT, CDR2 YYEEEE. The CDR3 totals 15 residues. With 2 bases removed from V and 8 bases from J, the gap between germline ends came to 19 bases. The CDR3 is CASSFLLGAFKGYTF. The DNA for the CDR3 is TGTGCCAGCAGCTTCTTGCTGGGGGCCTTTAAAGGCTACACCTTC.

This clone showed up just a few times. The chain uses TRBV10-2 and TRBJ1-2, with D possibly matching TRBD1 (5 bases). The CDR3 sequence is 13 residues long. In germline, CDR1 is WSHSY, CDR2 SAAADI. The V gene lost 0 bases and the J gene lost 8 bases, with 10 bases spanning the gap. This CDR3 is CASSESGGYGYTF. CDR3 in DNA: TGCGCCAGCAGTGAGTCTGGGGGGTACGGCTACACCTTC.

J is TRBJ2-3 and V is TRBV5-5; the D is unclear. CDR1 SGHKS and CDR2 YYEKEE come from the germline V gene (reference sequence). V was shortened by 7 bases and J by 0 bases, with 12 bases between the two germline ends. The CDR3 consists of 14 residues. The CDR3 sequence: CASDSGKSTDTQYF. As DNA, the CDR3 is TGTGCCAGCGATTCTGGGAAAAGCACAGATACGCAGTATTTT.

The chain is built from TRBV30 and TRBJ1-1, with D unresolved. The CDR3 is 11 amino acids. Germline lookup yields CDR1 GTSNPN and CDR2 SVGIG (reference sequence). The CDR3 region has the DNA TGTGCTGAGGGATACTACACTGAAGCTTTCTTT. Its protein product is CAEGYYTEAFF.

A word on this clone: A single base separates this from a much larger clone, so it may be a read error. This same CDR3 is encoded by further DNA sequences in the sample. The V call is TRBV5-4, the J call TRBJ1-2, with no clear D. Trimming took 2 bases from V and 5 from J, leaving 16 bases between them. Germline V gene lookup returns CDR1 SGHNT and CDR2 YYREEE (reference sequence). The CDR3 covers 15 residues. Here the CDR3 DNA reads TGTGCCAGCAGCTTCTTCACAAACCCACTTTATGGCTACACCTTC. Amino acid sequence: CASSFFTNPLYGYTF.